Below are 2 T cell receptor beta chains sequenced from a single sample in a study of cytomegalovirus exposure and HLA in healthy donors. Both 60 Vbeta primers and 13 Jbeta primers went into the PCR. Profiled with immunoSEQ multiplex PCR; TCRdb holds only in-frame clones, not every one. The data hold roughly 200,000 clones, with over 65% observed a single time. The sample was PBMCs. These receptors were collected from a man between 18 and 29 years old in good health and CMV-seronegative.

The chain recombines TRBV29-1 with TRBJ2-5, with 11 positions matching TRBD2. The J call may be mistaken, given a closer DNA end match to TRBJ2-7. This CDR3 is 13 amino acids long. From germline, CDR1 is SQVTM and CDR2 ANQGSEA. The CDR3, as DNA: TGCAGCGTTAAACTAGCGGGAGTAGGCGAGCAGTACTTC. As protein: CSVKLAGVGEQYF.

This clone was recorded once. V is TRBV7-2 and J is TRBJ2-5; weak D call: TRBD1 (6 bases). Matching the DNA end better, TRBJ2-7 makes the J call doubtful. This CDR3 has 16 residues. Germline V lookup: CDR1 SGHTA, CDR2 FQGNSA. The CDR3 loop is CASSLVAQGSTYEQYF. CDR3 sequence (DNA): TGTGCCAGCAGCTTAGTGGCGCAGGGGTCAACCTACGAGCAGTACTTC.